These T cell receptor beta chains were read from a single sample in a study of identical twins. Using its own MiXCR run on the 5' RACE reads, TCRdb lists one record per CDR3 protein. The data contain approximately 230,000 distinct CDR3 sequences, over 12% of them singletons. The sequencing input was memory (CD45RO+) T cells sorted from blood. These receptors came from a woman between 18 and 29 years old in good health. The CDR3 runs from the conserved cysteine through the conserved F or W. D genes are given only for firm matches.

NA	TRBV29-1	TRBJ1-2	13	CSVVREANYGYTF
NA	TRBV5-5	TRBJ2-5	13	CASSLYIQETQYF
NA	TRBV10-3	TRBJ1-6	13	CAIRAGPNSPLHF
TRBD1	TRBV20-1	TRBJ1-4	12	CSANRGQEKLFF
NA	TRBV15	TRBJ2-7	14	CATSTDRSAREQYF
NA	TRBV20-1	TRBJ2-1	15	CSAALALSSYNEQFF
TRBD2	TRBV6-2/TRBV6-3	TRBJ2-1	14	CASRIPGLVFSQFF
TRBD2	TRBV5-1	TRBJ2-1	15	CASSLEASGRGEQFF
NA	TRBV12-3/TRBV12-4	TRBJ2-7	15	CASSLAAGPSYEQYF
NA	TRBV20-1	TRBJ2-1	14	CSSTGSRSYNEQFF
NA	TRBV12-3/TRBV12-4	TRBJ1-3	14	CASSHSNSGNTIYF
NA	TRBV24-1	TRBJ2-1	15	CATSGASGYYNEQFF
NA	TRBV5-1	TRBJ2-2	15	CASRQQGINTGELFF
TRBD2	TRBV7-8	TRBJ2-5	17	CASSLNFVAGGRETQYF
TRBD2	TRBV11-2	TRBJ2-7	15	CASSPWTSGGYEQYF
TRBD2	TRBV10-3	TRBJ2-3	14	CAISENGGGDTQYF
TRBD2	TRBV20-1	TRBJ2-3	15	CSAMLGLAVTDTQYF
NA	TRBV7-9	TRBJ2-2	14	CASSSLGITGELFF
NA	TRBV12-3/TRBV12-4	TRBJ1-2	16	CASSQHGTFFNYGYTF
NA	TRBV6-2/TRBV6-3	TRBJ1-6	15	CASSYPRDRNSPLHF
NA	TRBV6-5	TRBJ1-1	14	CASSSTPGQSEAFF
TRBD2	TRBV5-6	TRBJ2-3	15	CASSFPGAGGDTQYF
NA	TRBV7-2	TRBJ2-3	15	CASSLAQAARGTQYF
NA	TRBV28	TRBJ2-7	13	CASSLRGLGEQYF
TRBD2	TRBV2	TRBJ2-3	14	CASSEGLPSDTQYF
TRBD1	TRBV7-9	TRBJ1-6	17	CASSLNRGRDLDSPLHF
NA	TRBV12-3/TRBV12-4	TRBJ1-3	15	CASSFWRVEGNTIYF
NA	TRBV5-1	TRBJ1-1	12	CASSQFKGEAFF
NA	TRBV20-1	TRBJ2-1	11	CSATSRNEQFF
NA	TRBV7-2	TRBJ2-2	14	CASSRRDFTGELFF
NA	TRBV9	TRBJ2-4	15	CASSVDSGRAWIQYF
NA	TRBV12-3/TRBV12-4	TRBJ1-5	19	CAFSLGTGASWGSNQPQHF
TRBD1	TRBV6-2/TRBV6-3	TRBJ2-3	16	CASSYSAGQGTDTQYF
TRBD2	TRBV20-1	TRBJ2-5	16	CSARSSFSGGGETQYF
NA	TRBV11-2	TRBJ2-3	15	CASSADREATDTQYF
NA	TRBV11-3	TRBJ2-1	12	CASSLNVDEQFF
TRBD1	TRBV6-1	TRBJ2-5	14	CASRGTALQETQYF
TRBD2	TRBV20-1	TRBJ2-1	14	CSASRAGRSNEQFF
NA	TRBV7-9	TRBJ1-1	15	CASSLGYGMNTEAFF
NA	TRBV29-1	TRBJ2-6	14	CSVGERRGANVLTF